The rows below give T cell receptor beta chains drawn from one sample of a study of blood T cell repertoires in COVID-19. The data were produced by immunoSEQ multiplex PCR, yet TCRdb's version contains in-frame clones alone and is incomplete. The table lists more than 100,000 clones, around 64% of them singletons, with about 0.85% in the top ten. Sequenced: peripheral blood. These receptor sequences come from a human donor with acute or convalescent COVID-19. The donor label of this sample is uncertain. Both conserved end residues are part of each CDR3. The D gene is left open where the match is weak. For some rows the clone size is stated as once, few or many, or as a class when expanded; others skip it.

D gene	J gene	V gene	clone size	CDR3 protein	CDR3 DNA
TRBD1	TRBJ1-5	TRBV5-6	NA	CASSLQGGHQPQHF	TGTGCCAGCAGCTTGCAGGGGGGCCATCAGCCCCAGCATTTT
TRBD2	TRBJ2-3	TRBV7-9	NA	CASSLKRGAIRSTDTQYF	TGTGCCAGCAGCTTGAAGCGGGGGGCGATAAGATCCACAGATACGCAGTATTTT
NA	TRBJ2-1	TRBV25-1	NA	CASRKTAGPVNEQFF	TGTGCCAGCAGAAAGACAGCGGGCCCTGTCAATGAGCAGTTCTTC
TRBD2	TRBJ2-5	TRBV6-6	once	CASSPLGTSGGPGETQYF	TGTGCCAGCAGTCCCCTCGGGACTAGCGGGGGGCCGGGGGAGACCCAGTACTTC
NA	TRBJ1-6	TRBV5-1	few	CASNGGFNSPLHF	TGCGCCAGCAACGGCGGCTTTAATTCACCCCTCCACTTT
NA	TRBJ1-5	TRBV6-6	few	CASSYRQVSNQPQHF	TGTGCCAGCAGTTACCGGCAGGTTAGCAATCAGCCCCAGCATTTT
TRBD1	TRBJ1-5	TRBV28	NA	CASSPGQGPQPQHF	TGTGCCAGCAGCCCTGGACAGGGGCCTCAGCCCCAGCATTTT
TRBD2	TRBJ2-5	TRBV5-1	NA	CASSANTGLAGKETQYF	TGCGCCAGCAGCGCGAATACCGGACTAGCGGGGAAAGAGACCCAGTACTTC
NA	TRBJ1-2	TRBV24-1	NA	CATSDGPGYGYTF	TGTGCCACCAGTGATGGTCCGGGGTATGGCTACACCTTC
NA	TRBJ2-1	TRBV19	NA	CASSRRANDEQFF	TGTGCCAGTAGTCGTCGAGCTAATGATGAGCAGTTCTTC
NA	TRBJ1-1	TRBV7-9	NA	CASSLGFESPFTGAEAFF	TGTGCCAGCAGCTTAGGGTTCGAGTCCCCTTTTACGGGGGCTGAAGCTTTCTTT
TRBD2	TRBJ2-7	TRBV4-1	many	CASSPGLAGARYEQYF	TGCGCCAGCAGCCCAGGACTAGCGGGGGCCCGCTACGAGCAGTACTTC
TRBD1	TRBJ2-4	TRBV5-1	NA	CASSSDRVGAKPIQYF	TGCGCCAGCAGCTCCGACAGGGTAGGGGCGAAACCCATTCAGTACTTC
TRBD1	TRBJ1-1	TRBV10-3	NA	CAISETGFTEAFF	TGTGCCATCAGCGAGACAGGGTTCACTGAAGCTTTCTTT
TRBD1	TRBJ1-5	TRBV15	NA	CATSREMRTVTGVNQPQHF	TGTGCCACCAGCAGAGAGATGAGGACAGTGACAGGGGTCAATCAGCCCCAGCATTTT
NA	TRBJ2-3	TRBV15	NA	CATNGRGRTDTQYF	TGTGCCACCAATGGCAGGGGGAGGACAGATACGCAGTATTTT
NA	TRBJ2-5	TRBV7-8	NA	CASSLARGGTLETQYF	TGTGCCAGCAGCTTAGCGCGGGGTGGGACCCTAGAGACCCAGTACTTC
NA	TRBJ2-5	TRBV7-2	NA	CASSLAGADETQYF	TGTGCCAGCAGCTTAGCGGGGGCGGATGAGACCCAGTACTTC
TRBD1	TRBJ1-1	TRBV5-1	NA	CASTYDRVGTEAFF	TGCGCCAGCACCTACGACAGGGTAGGCACTGAAGCTTTCTTT
TRBD1	TRBJ1-2	TRBV7-9	NA	CASSLKTGGADGYTF	TGTGCCAGCAGCTTAAAGACAGGGGGCGCGGATGGCTACACCTTC
NA	TRBJ1-5	TRBV7-2	once	CASSLGGGSNQPQHF	TGTGCCAGCAGCCTAGGCGGGGGAAGCAATCAGCCCCAGCATTTT
TRBD1	TRBJ1-5	TRBV2	NA	CASTPDRRGYSNQPQHF	TGTGCCAGCACACCGGACAGGAGGGGTTATAGCAATCAGCCCCAGCATTTT
NA	TRBJ1-6	TRBV5-6	NA	CASSREGYNSPLHF	TGTGCCAGCAGCCGCGAGGGTTATAATTCACCCCTCCACTTT
NA	TRBJ2-2	TRBV27	NA	CASSLASTAGGTGELFF	TGTGCCAGCAGTTTAGCTTCGACCGCGGGCGGCACCGGGGAGCTGTTTTTT
TRBD2	TRBJ2-7	TRBV19	NA	CASSGGAGEQYF	TGTGCCAGTAGCGGGGGGGCCGGCGAGCAGTACTTC
NA	TRBJ2-6	TRBV5-1	NA	CASSGTSSGANVLTF	TGCGCCAGCAGCGGAACTAGCTCTGGGGCCAACGTCCTGACTTTC
TRBD1	TRBJ1-1	TRBV18	NA	CASSPDRYTEAFF	TGTGCCAGCTCACCGGACAGGTACACTGAAGCTTTCTTT
NA	TRBJ1-1	TRBV11-2	NA	CASIRGGVRDTEAFF	TGTGCCAGCATCCGTGGGGGGGTGCGCGACACTGAAGCTTTCTTT
NA	TRBJ2-2	TRBV5-1	NA	CASSLATAPNTGELFF	TGCGCCAGCAGCTTGGCTACAGCACCGAACACCGGGGAGCTGTTTTTT
NA	TRBJ2-5	TRBV5-4	NA	CASSLDEKLARTQYF	TGTGCCAGCAGCTTAGATGAGAAACTAGCTCGGACCCAGTACTTC
TRBD1	TRBJ1-1	TRBV24-1	NA	CATRGRGTGYTEAFF	TGTGCCACCAGGGGTAGGGGGACAGGGTACACTGAAGCTTTCTTT
TRBD2	TRBJ2-1	TRBV20-1	NA	CSASSLAGGYGEQFF	TGCAGTGCTAGTAGCCTAGCGGGGGGGTATGGTGAGCAGTTCTTC
TRBD2	TRBJ2-3	TRBV3-1/TRBV3-2	NA	CASSRQLAGGGDTQYF	TGTGCCAGCAGCCGCCAACTAGCGGGGGGCGGGGATACGCAGTATTTT
NA	TRBJ1-5	TRBV10-3	few	CAISALGTSNQPQHF	TGTGCCATCAGTGCGCTCGGTACTAGCAATCAGCCCCAGCATTTT
NA	TRBJ2-3	TRBV14	NA	CASSQDYARSTDTQYF	TGTGCCAGCAGCCAAGATTACGCCAGGAGCACAGATACGCAGTATTTT
NA	TRBJ2-7	TRBV28	NA	CASRTSYEQYF	TGTGCCAGCAGAACATCCTACGAGCAGTACTTC
TRBD2	TRBJ2-3	TRBV7-2	NA	CASSPGLAADTQYF	TGTGCCAGCAGCCCGGGACTAGCTGCAGATACGCAGTATTTT
NA	TRBJ1-2	TRBV5-6	few	CASSLTKGYGYGYTF	TGTGCCAGCAGCTTGACGAAGGGGTACGGCTATGGCTACACCTTC
NA	TRBJ1-2	TRBV2	many	CASSEVAANYGYTF	TGTGCCAGCAGTGAAGTCGCAGCTAACTATGGCTACACCTTC
NA	TRBJ1-4	TRBV28	few	CASRNYRATNEKLFF	TGTGCCAGCAGGAATTACAGGGCAACTAATGAAAAACTGTTTTTT
NA	TRBJ1-1	TRBV10-3	NA	CAISGAQGGTEAFF	TGTGCCATCAGTGGGGCACAGGGTGGCACTGAAGCTTTCTTT